The entry that follows covers one TCR beta chain sequence. RNA was isolated and reverse transcribed to cDNA, the sequencing template. Some clones are missing from TCRdb's copy, which holds only in-frame ones; the method was immunoSEQ multiplex PCR. The repertoire has 180,000 or so clones, 58% of them found once; the top ten carry 16%. The data were taken from a study of CD8+ T cells in alopecia areata. Germline V lookup: CDR1 GTSNPN, CDR2 SVGIG (reference sequence). This CDR3 has 11 amino acids. The ends were cut back, 2 bases at V and 0 bases at J, with 2 bases in the middle. Treatment indicated: oral pan-JAK inhibitor, 5-10 mg twice daily.

This clonotype originated in a human donor with alopecia areata. The chain joins TRBV30 to TRBJ2-7; no clear D. The sequencing here drew on CD4+ T cells sorted from blood, taken at week 56, from a patient treated with tofacitinib. The CDR3 coding sequence is TGTGCCTGGAGTCCCTCCTACGAGCAGTACTTC. Translated, it gives CAWSPSYEQYF. Based on the CDR3 plus reference TRBV30 and TRBJ2-7, the full variable domain is SQTIHQWPATLVQPVGSPLSLECTVEGTSNPNLYWYRQAAGRGLQLLFYSVGIGQISSEVPQNLSASRPQDRQFILSSKKLLLSDSGFYLCAWSPSYEQYFGPGTRLTVT.